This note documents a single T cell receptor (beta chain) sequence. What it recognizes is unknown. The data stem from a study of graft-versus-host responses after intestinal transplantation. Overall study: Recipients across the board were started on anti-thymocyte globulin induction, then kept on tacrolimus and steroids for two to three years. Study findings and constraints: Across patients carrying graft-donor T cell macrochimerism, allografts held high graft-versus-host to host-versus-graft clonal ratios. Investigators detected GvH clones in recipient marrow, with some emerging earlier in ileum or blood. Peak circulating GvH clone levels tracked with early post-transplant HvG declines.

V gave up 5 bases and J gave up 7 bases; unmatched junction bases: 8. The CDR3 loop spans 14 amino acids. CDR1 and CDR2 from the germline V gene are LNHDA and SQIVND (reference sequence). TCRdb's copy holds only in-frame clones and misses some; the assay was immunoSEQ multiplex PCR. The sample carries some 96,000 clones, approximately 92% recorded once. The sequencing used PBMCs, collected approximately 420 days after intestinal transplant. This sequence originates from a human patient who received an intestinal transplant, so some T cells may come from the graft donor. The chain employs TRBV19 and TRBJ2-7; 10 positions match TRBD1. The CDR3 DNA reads TGTGCCAGTAGTCCGCGACAGGGGGCGAAGGAGCAGTACTTC. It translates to CASSPRQGAKEQYF.